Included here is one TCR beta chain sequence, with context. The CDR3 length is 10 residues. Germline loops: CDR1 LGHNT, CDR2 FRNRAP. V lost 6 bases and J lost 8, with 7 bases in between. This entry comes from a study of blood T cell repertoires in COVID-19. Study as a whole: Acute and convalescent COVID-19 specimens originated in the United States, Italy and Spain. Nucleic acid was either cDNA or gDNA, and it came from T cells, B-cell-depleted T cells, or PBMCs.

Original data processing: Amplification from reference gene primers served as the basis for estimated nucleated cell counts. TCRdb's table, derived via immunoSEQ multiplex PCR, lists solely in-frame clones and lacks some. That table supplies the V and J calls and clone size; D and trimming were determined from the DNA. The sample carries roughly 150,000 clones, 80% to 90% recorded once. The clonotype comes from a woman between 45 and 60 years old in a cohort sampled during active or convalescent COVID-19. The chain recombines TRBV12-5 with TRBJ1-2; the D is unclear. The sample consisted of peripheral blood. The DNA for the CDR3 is TGTGCTAGTGGCCTTGTCGGCTACACCTTC. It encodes CASGLVGYTF. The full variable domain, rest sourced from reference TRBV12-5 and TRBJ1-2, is DARVTQTPRHKVTEMGQEVTMRCQPILGHNTVFWYRQTMMQGLELLAYFRNRAPLDDSGMPKDRFSAEMPDATLATLKIQPSEPRDSAVYFCASGLVGYTFGSGTRLTVV.